Given below is one T cell receptor (beta chain) in context. The data were taken from a study of cytomegalovirus exposure and HLA in healthy donors. The length of the CDR3 is 13 residues. Trimming took off 6 bases at V and 3 bases at J, with 11 bases between the two ends. Germline-derived CDR1 and CDR2 are SEHNR and FQNEAQ (reference sequence). Amplification used 60 Vbeta primers and 13 Jbeta primers. Clones were read by immunoSEQ multiplex PCR, and TCRdb kept only the in-frame ones, dropping some. The top ten hold about 0.22% of the sample, which has 120,000 or so clones, more than 70% seen once. Sequencing input: PBMCs. This sequence originates from a man between 50 and 59 years old in good health and CMV-seronegative. The chain couples TRBV7-9 to TRBJ1-2; D perhaps matches TRBD1 (6 bases). CDR3 amino acids: CASSKGGDYGYTF. The CDR3 DNA reads as TGTGCCAGCAGTAAAGGGGGAGACTATGGCTACACCTTC.